The 21 T cell receptor delta chains in this list originate from one sample, sequenced in a study of gamma delta lymphoproliferative disorders and STAT genes. Sequencing used genomic DNA taken from PBMCs of patients and controls. TCRdb fed the multiplex PCR reads into CATT to redo clone calling. Of just over 1,500 delta-chain clones in the sample, 1.9% were seen once. The sequenced material came from blood. Every receptor here comes from a human donor in good health.

This clone appeared many times. It differs at one base from a far larger clone, so likely a read error. The chain has TRDV2 and TRDJ3, with 7 bases fitting TRDD3. This CDR3 is built from 22 residues. Germline V gene sequence: CDR1 GEAIGNYY, CDR2 EKD. DNA for the CDR3: TGTGCCTATGACACTGTAGGGGATATATCGCTATGGAGCTCCTGGGACACCCGACAGATGTTTTTC. Its translation is CAYDTVGDISLWSSWDTRQMFF.

About this clone: TCRdb pairs this DNA with a much larger clone's protein that differs at residue 12, likely a read error; the protein shown was translated from the DNA. The rearrangement joins TRDV2 to TRDJ1, with TRDD3 identical over 8 bases. Germline lookup yields CDR1 GEAIGNYY and CDR2 EKD. This CDR3 has 14 residues. This chain's CDR3 is CACDWGMYTDKPIF. The CDR3 nucleotides are TGTGCCTGTGACTGGGGGATGTACACCGATAAACCCATCTTT.

This clone was counted between two and nine times. This DNA's translation and the protein TCRdb lists, from a much larger clone, do not match at residue 9, likely due to a read error; the protein shown is translated from the DNA. The V call is TRDV1, the J call TRDJ1, with 11 bases aligning to TRDD3. V dropped 2 bases and J dropped 7; count of bases not matched to a gene: 15. Germline V gene data show CDR1 as TSWWSYY and CDR2 as QGS. CDR3 size: 18 residues. CDR3 sequence reads: CALGEFARELGGYGKLIF. Here the CDR3 DNA reads TGTGCTCTTGGGGAATTCGCACGGGAACTTGGGGGATACGGTAAACTCATCTTT.

The sample holds a few counts of this clone. The TCRdb protein comes from a much larger clone and disagrees with this DNA's translation at residue 9, likely due to a read error; the protein given here is derived from the DNA. The rearrangement uses TRDV2 and TRDJ1; TRDD3 agrees at 9 bases. This CDR3 has 15 residues. Germline-derived CDR1 and CDR2 are GEAIGNYY and EKD. The ends lost 3 bases at V and 0 bases at J; junction bases unmatched: 4. CDR3 sequence reads: CACDALGDDTDKLIF. The CDR3 bases are TGTGCCTGTGACGCCCTGGGGGATGACACCGATAAACTCATCTTT.

To note about this clone: The protein that TCRdb holds for this DNA derives from a much larger clone and differs from the translated DNA at residue 5, which likely indicates a read error; the protein shown here is translated from the DNA. The chain couples TRDV2 to TRDJ1; D remains ambiguous. CDR3 length: 15 amino acids. V was clipped by 3 bases and J by 1 base, with 14 bases between them. Germline assignment: CDR1 GEAIGNYY and CDR2 EKD. CDR3 coding DNA: TGTGCCTGTGACGCCGTTACTCGCACCACCGATAAACTCATCTTT. Translating it yields CACDAVTRTTDKLIF.

Notes on this clone: It is likely a read error: a sequence one base away is far more abundant. At the DNA level, this CDR3 is encoded by other sequences in the same sample as well. CDR3 sequence reads: CACDTVGGGSYTDKLIF. The DNA for the CDR3 is TGTGCCTGTGACACCGTGGGTGGGGGATCGTACACCGATAAGCTCATCTTT. V is TRDV2 and J is TRDJ1; TRDD3 agrees at 8 bases. Germline V gives CDR1 GEAIGNYY, CDR2 EKD. The CDR3 extends over 17 amino acids.

Concerning this clone itself: For this DNA, TCRdb reports the protein of a much larger clone, which diverges at residue 13, most likely from a read error; the protein presented here is translated directly from the DNA. This chain joins TRDV1 and TRDJ1; possibly TRDD3 for D (10 bases). Germline CDR1 and CDR2: TSWWSYY and QGS. The CDR3 has 25 residues. The ends were cut back, 5 bases at V and 0 bases at J, with 43 bases in the middle. In nucleotides, the CDR3 is TGTGCTCTTGGGCCTTGGGACCTATCCTTCCTACGGGCTACTGGGGGATTGAAGTACACCGATAAACTCATCTTT. Protein: CALGPWDLSFLRATGGLKYTDKLIF.

On this clone itself: TCRdb records a much larger clone's protein for this DNA, with a difference at residue 18 that likely arises from a read error; the protein given is the translation of the DNA. The chain combines TRDV2 with TRDJ1; 8 nucleotides align to TRDD3. V shed 4 bases and J 13 bases; nucleotides not matched to a gene: 34. CDR1 GEAIGNYY and CDR2 EKD come from the germline V gene. CDR3 length: 20 residues. CDR3 nucleotides: TGTGCCTGTGATCTTCTTTCCCCTACTGCTCTGGGGGACCCTCAGGGCCAACCCATCTTT. Protein sequence: CACDLLSPTALGDPQGQPIF.

Remarks on this clone: This DNA translates differently at residue 14 from the TCRdb protein, which is that of a much larger clone; a read error is likely, and the protein shown is the DNA's own translation. The CDR3 nucleotides are TGTGCCTGTGACACCGCCTGGGGGATTTACACCGATAAATTCATCTTT. Translating it yields CACDTAWGIYTDKFIF. The chain couples TRDV2 to TRDJ1; TRDD3 agrees at 9 bases. The germline V gene encodes CDR1 GEAIGNYY and CDR2 EKD. This CDR3 contains 16 residues.

Details on this clone: This likely traces to a read error, being one base from a far larger clone. Distinct nucleotide sequences in the sample also encode this CDR3. This chain links TRDV2 with TRDJ1, with 7 bases aligning to TRDD3. CDR3 length: 25 residues. The germline V gene has CDR1 GEAIGNYY and CDR2 EKD. The chain's CDR3 is CACDTDNFSGDFDFTGAGYTDKLIF. The CDR3 nucleotides are TGCGCCTGTGACACTGACAACTTTTCGGGTGACTTCGACTTTACTGGGGCCGGGTACACCGATAAACTCATCTTT.

With regard to this clone: The translation of this DNA and the TCRdb protein of a much larger clone differ at residue 10, probably owing to a read error; the protein shown here is translated from the DNA. The V call is TRDV2, the J call TRDJ1, with D tentatively TRDD1 or TRDD3 (5 bases each). Trimming removed 3 bases from V and 0 bases from J, with 22 bases in between. CDR3 length: 18 amino acids. Looked up from germline, CDR1 is GEAIGNYY and CDR2 is EKD. This chain's CDR3 is CACDPVLGEILYTDKLIF. Written as DNA, the CDR3 is TGTGCCTGTGACCCCGTACTAGGGGAAATTCTTTACACCGATAAACTCATCTTT.

The J gene corresponds to TRDJ1; a V gene call is absent. There are 16 residues in the CDR3. Here the CDR3 reads CASLPTPVMTTDKLIF. In nucleotides, the CDR3 is TGTGCCTCCCTACCCACCCCCGTTATGACTACCGATAAACTCATCTTT.

This clone was seen repeatedly, ten times or more. A far larger clone is off by one base, so a read error is likely. The chain combines TRDV2 with TRDJ1, with D perhaps TRDD3 (5 bases). CDR3 length equals 16 residues. The germline V gene encodes CDR1 GEAIGNYY and CDR2 EKD. The CDR3 protein is CACDTLGGSITDKPIF. CDR3 nucleotides: TGTGCCTGTGACACCCTGGGTGGATCGATTACCGATAAACCCATCTTT.

A remark on this clone: A far larger clone is one base from this, pointing to a likely read error. The same CDR3 also results from other DNA sequences found in this sample. The rearrangement joins TRDV2 to TRDJ1; 11 bases align to TRDD3. This CDR3 has 21 residues. Per germline, CDR1 GEAIGNYY and CDR2 EKD. The chain's CDR3 is CACDTVRPLGDIVQVDDKLIF. The DNA of the CDR3 is TGCGCCTGTGACACCGTAAGGCCACTGGGGGATATCGTCCAAGTGGACGATAAACTCATCTTT.

The J gene was identified as TRDJ1, and no V gene was called; the table's D gene call, TRDD3, was not cross checked with the DNA. The CDR3 is 18 amino acids. The CDR3 protein is CASLRRGVAGGCFDKLIF. CDR3 DNA: TGTGCCTCCCTACGTCGAGGCGTGGCTGGGGGATGTTTCGATAAACTCATCTTT.

Turning to this clone: The TCRdb record carries a much larger clone's protein, which differs from this DNA's translation at residue 7; a read error is the likely cause, and the protein listed here is the DNA translation. Other DNA sequences of this sample code for an identical CDR3. The chain recombines TRDV1 with TRDJ1, with 11 bases lining up with TRDD3. The trim removed 2 bases at V and 8 bases at J, leaving 16 bases unmatched. CDR1 is TSWWSYY, CDR2 QGS, per germline. The CDR3 is 18 amino acids. CDR3 amino acids: CALGEFTRGLGGYGKLIF. The CDR3 DNA reads as TGTGCTCTTGGGGAATTCACACGGGGACTTGGGGGATACGGAAAACTCATCTTT.

A J gene of TRDJ1 was called, though the V gene was not; TRDD3 is the table's D call, not checked against the DNA. The CDR3 has 16 amino acids. In DNA form, the CDR3 reads TGTGCCATCCTACCCTACTTCGGGAGGCTCCGTAGGGGACTCATCTTT. This sequence encodes CAILPYFGRLRRGLIF.

This clone came up a few times. TCRdb lists the protein of a much larger clone for this DNA, which differs at residue 9, so this is likely a read error; the protein given here is translated from the DNA itself. The rearrangement uses TRDV2 and TRDJ3, with unresolved D. Germline CDR1 and CDR2: GEAIGNYY and EKD. There are 19 residues in the CDR3. V was cut by 3 bases and J by 0 bases, with 17 bases left in between. Here the CDR3 reads CACDLLVEEDSWDTRQMFF. The CDR3 DNA sequence: TGTGCCTGTGACTTGCTGGTCGAAGAGGACTCCTGGGACACCCGACAGATGTTTTTC.

Points on this clone: One base separates it from a far larger clone, so it is likely a read error. Other DNA variants within this sample encode the same CDR3. The chain uses TRDV2 and TRDJ1; D is undetermined. The CDR3 is 18 amino acids. V lost 0 bases and J lost 0, with 19 bases in between. Germline V CDR1 and CDR2: GEAIGNYY, EKD. The CDR3 protein is CACDTVQFSRSYTDKLIF. The CDR3 bases are TGTGCCTGTGACACCGTCCAGTTTAGCCGATCTTACACCGATAAACTCATCTTT.

In this sample, this clone turned up a few times. The TCRdb record carries a much larger clone's protein, which differs from this DNA's translation at residue 10; a read error is the likely cause, and the protein listed here is the DNA translation. Written as DNA, the CDR3 is TGTGCCTGTGACACCGAGTTATTCACTCACTCCTGGGACACCCGACAGATGTTTTTC. It is translated as CACDTELFTHSWDTRQMFF. V usage is TRDV2 and J usage is TRDJ3; D gene unclear. This CDR3 comprises 19 residues. Deletions cut 0 bases from V and 0 bases from J, with 14 bases between. Germline V CDR1 and CDR2: GEAIGNYY, EKD.

By share of the sample, this clone is large (0.1 to 1%). Other DNA sequences in this sample translate to the same CDR3. V gene TRDV1 combines with J gene TRDJ1, with D perhaps TRDD3 (8 bases). The CDR3 length is 22 residues. The V gene lost 10 bases and the J gene lost 0 bases, with 39 bases spanning the gap. Germline V gives CDR1 TSWWSYY, CDR2 QGS. CDR3 in amino acids: CAPVPLPGRGDKRRGYTDKLIF. DNA of the CDR3: TGTGCTCCGGTGCCCCTTCCTGGAAGGGGGGATAAGCGTAGGGGGTACACCGATAAACTCATCTTT.